Below are 23 T cell receptor beta chains sequenced from a single sample in a study of blood T cell repertoires in COVID-19. Assay: immunoSEQ multiplex PCR; the TCRdb copy retains only in-frame clones and omits some. The table includes under 200,000 clones, about 80% detected once. The sequenced sample consisted of peripheral blood. Every receptor here comes from a man in his sixties or seventies with active or convalescent COVID-19.

The rearrangement uses TRBV7-2 and TRBJ1-1, with TRBD1 as a possible D gene (5 bases). Germline CDR1 is SGHTA and CDR2 is FQGNSA. V dropped 2 bases and J dropped 3 bases, with 13 bases sitting between them. This CDR3 has 15 residues. CDR3 nucleotides: TGTGCCAGCAGCTTAAGGCGGGGGGAGTACACTGAAGCTTTCTTT. It translates to CASSLRRGEYTEAFF.

The rearrangement joins TRBV19 to TRBJ1-5; D is unclear. V dropped 5 bases and J dropped 0 bases, with 11 bases sitting between them. Germline CDR1 and CDR2: LNHDA and SQIVND (reference sequence). This CDR3 region has 15 residues. CDR3 amino acids: CASSLQRDSNQPQHF. The CDR3 DNA reads TGTGCCAGTAGTCTTCAGCGGGATAGCAATCAGCCCCAGCATTTT. The full variable domain, in which reference TRBV19 and TRBJ1-5 provide the parts outside the CDR3, is DGGITQSPKYLFRKEGQNVTLSCEQNLNHDAMYWYRQDPGQGLRLIYYSQIVNDFQKGDIAEGYSVSREKKESFPLTVTSAQKNPTAFYLCASSLQRDSNQPQHFGDGTRLSIL.

V gene TRBV28 combines with J gene TRBJ2-3; no firm D call. Looked up from germline, CDR1 is MDHEN and CDR2 is SYDVKM. This CDR3 contains 14 residues. Trimming took 5 bases from V and 6 from J, leaving 15 bases between them. CDR3 coding DNA: TGTGCCAGCAGTCCCCTTGATAGACTGGATACGCAGTATTTT. This encodes CASSPLDRLDTQYF.

The chain has TRBV7-2 and TRBJ1-2; TRBD1 agrees at 11 bases. The CDR3 sequence is 14 residues long. Germline values: CDR1 SGHTA, CDR2 FQGNSA. J was trimmed by 8 bases and V by 4 bases; bases with no gene match: 6. CDR3 sequence reads: CASSSGQGAGGYTF. CDR3 bases: TGTGCCAGCAGCTCAGGACAGGGGGCTGGCGGCTACACCTTC.

The rearrangement links TRBV21-1 to TRBJ1-2; the table's D call of TRBD1 was not tested on the DNA. TRBV21-1 constitutes a pseudogene. The CDR3 loop spans 16 amino acids. The CDR3 region is CASSKDTGFGPYGYTF. Here the CDR3 DNA reads TGTGCCAGCAGCAAAGATACAGGGTTTGGTCCATATGGCTACACCTTC.

The CDR3 sequence is CASSLGATGNTIYF. DNA for the CDR3: TGTGCCAGCAGCTTAGGGGCAACTGGAAACACCATATATTTT. This rearrangement joins TRBV7-2 to TRBJ1-3, with D uncertain. The V gene lost 1 base and the J gene lost 2 bases, with 6 bases spanning the gap. Germline V gives CDR1 SGHTA, CDR2 FQGNSA. The CDR3 covers 14 residues.

V usage is TRBV9 and J usage is TRBJ1-4; TRBD1 is a possible D gene (6 bases). The V gene lost 0 bases and the J gene lost 3 bases, with 12 bases spanning the gap. CDR1 is SGDLS, CDR2 YYNGEE, per germline. The CDR3 contains 16 residues. This CDR3 is CASSVASQGANEKLFF. The CDR3 DNA reads TGTGCCAGCAGCGTAGCTTCACAGGGTGCTAATGAAAAACTGTTTTTT.

This sequence joins TRBV7-8 and TRBJ1-1; D unclear. The CDR3 extends over 14 amino acids. Germline V gene sequence: CDR1 SGHVS, CDR2 FQNEAQ. The V and J ends lost 6 bases and 0 bases respectively, with 11 bases between them. The CDR3 reads CASRQQQLNTEAFF. DNA for the CDR3: TGTGCCAGCAGACAGCAGCAGTTGAACACTGAAGCTTTCTTT.

This chain connects TRBV19 to TRBJ2-7; no firm D call. CDR1 is LNHDA and CDR2 is SQIVND in the germline V gene (reference sequence). V lost 10 bases to trimming and J lost 3 bases, with 13 bases between them. CDR3 length: 12 amino acids. CDR3 region: CATLSASYEQYF. The CDR3 coding sequence is TGTGCCACCTTGAGCGCCAGCTACGAGCAGTACTTC.

V and J are TRBV3-1 (or the pseudogene TRBV3-2) and TRBJ1-5, with D perhaps matching TRBD1 (5 bases). The V gene's germline CDR1 is LGHDT and CDR2 YNNKEL (reference sequence). V was clipped by 4 bases and J by 7 bases, with 11 bases between them. This CDR3 comprises 13 residues. The CDR3 region is CASSRGGDQPQHF. Written as DNA, the CDR3 is TGTGCCAGCAGCCGGGGGGGAGACCAGCCCCAGCATTTT.

The chain links TRBV7-7 to TRBJ2-2, with no clear D. CDR1 SSHAT and CDR2 FNYEAQ come from the germline V gene (reference sequence). V dropped 5 bases and J dropped 5 bases, with 18 bases sitting between them. CDR3 length: 16 amino acids. The CDR3 reads CASSPLSAGQTGELFF. The CDR3, as DNA: TGTGCCAGCAGCCCCCTCAGTGCAGGCCAGACCGGGGAGCTGTTTTTT. Full variable domain (missing parts from reference TRBV7-7 and TRBJ2-2): GAGVSQSPRYKVTKRGQDVTLRCDPISSHATLYWYQQALGQGPEFLTYFNYEAQPDKSGLPSDRFSAERPEGSISTLTIQRTEQRDSAMYRCASSPLSAGQTGELFFGEGSRLTVL.

CDR3 bases: TGTGCCAGCTCCATCGGACTAGCGGGAGTCTCCTACGAGCAGTACTTC. It yields the protein CASSIGLAGVSYEQYF. The chain uses TRBV18 and TRBJ2-7, with 13 positions matching TRBD2. The CDR3 length is 16 residues. V lost 6 bases, J lost 0 bases, and 5 bases stayed unmatched. CDR1 is KGHSH, CDR2 LQKENI, per germline.

This clone occurred once. This sequence joins TRBV28 and TRBJ2-1; D unclear. Germline loops: CDR1 MDHEN, CDR2 SYDVKM. Trimming removed 7 bases at V and 0 bases at J, with 16 bases between. The CDR3 totals 16 residues. CDR3 DNA sequence: TGTGCCAGCATTACCCGAGGCGAACGCTCCTACAATGAGCAGTTCTTC. This sequence encodes CASITRGERSYNEQFF.

The chain joins TRBV2 to TRBJ2-7; perhaps TRBD2 as D (6 bases). Trimming shortened V by 8 bases and J by 6 bases, and 14 bases separated the two germline ends. The CDR3 is 12 amino acids. In germline, CDR1 is SNHLY, CDR2 FYNNEI. The CDR3 loop is CASAPLGGEQYF. CDR3 coding DNA: TGTGCCAGCGCGCCGTTGGGGGGCGAGCAGTACTTC.

CDR3 residues: CASSIRTVTDTQYF. In DNA, the CDR3 is TGTGCCAGCAGCATTCGGACAGTCACAGATACGCAGTATTTT. The gene calls are TRBV9 and TRBJ2-3; a possible D gene is TRBD1 (6 bases). Trimming took off 4 bases at V and 2 bases at J, with 11 bases between the two ends. The CDR3 sequence is 14 residues long. From germline, CDR1 is SGDLS and CDR2 YYNGEE.

CDR3 protein: CASSTGSNGNTIYF. The CDR3 DNA reads TGTGCCAGCTCGACAGGGAGTAATGGAAACACCATATATTTT. The V call is TRBV18, the J call TRBJ1-3, with 7 bases aligning to TRBD1. The ends lost 6 bases at V and 3 bases at J; junction bases unmatched: 5. The CDR3 is 14 amino acids. Germline CDR1 is KGHSH and CDR2 is LQKENI.

The chain has TRBV19 and TRBJ1-2, with D tentatively TRBD1 (5 bases). The CDR3 length is 14 residues. Germline V gene sequence: CDR1 LNHDA, CDR2 SQIVND (reference sequence). The V end lost 9 bases, the J end lost 3 bases, and 17 bases lay between the germline ends. CDR3 bases: TGTGCCAGCAGTTTCCGCGGAGGGGACTATGGCTACACCTTC. Its translation: CASSFRGGDYGYTF.

CDR3 protein: CAISEKGETQYF. The CDR3 coding sequence is TGTGCCATCAGTGAGAAGGGGGAGACCCAGTACTTC. The chain is built from TRBV10-3 and TRBJ2-5; D is perhaps TRBD1 (5 bases). The CDR3 sequence is 12 residues long. The germline V and J ends were trimmed by 2 bases and 5 bases, with 6 bases remaining between them. The germline V gene encodes CDR1 ENHRY and CDR2 SYGVKD.

The V and J genes are TRBV5-4 and TRBJ2-3; possibly TRBD2 for D (6 bases). CDR3 size: 14 residues. V dropped 0 bases and J dropped 5 bases, with 10 bases sitting between them. Germline assignment: CDR1 SGHNT and CDR2 YYREEE (reference sequence). Here the CDR3 reads CASSLGGVQDTQYF. For the CDR3, the DNA is TGTGCCAGCAGCTTGGGCGGGGTGCAAGATACGCAGTATTTT.

DNA of the CDR3: TGCGCCAGCAGCCAAGACAAGGGACTGGACAATGAGCAGTTCTTC. Its protein product is CASSQDKGLDNEQFF. The chain joins TRBV4-3 to TRBJ2-1, with D tentatively TRBD2 (6 bases). This CDR3 comprises 15 residues. CDR1 and CDR2 from the germline V gene are LGHNA and YSLEER. V was pared by 0 bases and J by 5 bases, with 11 bases between.

The chain joins TRBV28 to TRBJ1-2; the match to TRBD1 covers 7 bases. The V and J ends lost 6 bases and 8 bases, in that order; junction bases with no gene match: 9. The length of the CDR3 is 13 residues. The V gene's germline CDR1 is MDHEN and CDR2 SYDVKM. CDR3 nucleotide sequence: TGTGCCAGCAGCCCGGGACAGCCCGTGGGCTACACCTTC. Protein: CASSPGQPVGYTF.

The V and J genes are TRBV18 and TRBJ2-3; 9 bases agree with TRBD2. Germline values: CDR1 KGHSH, CDR2 LQKENI. J gave up 5 bases and V 5 bases, and 5 bases lay outside the gene matches. The CDR3 has 14 amino acids. The CDR3 region has the DNA TGTGCCAGCTCATCGTCTAGCGGGGTAGATACGCAGTATTTT. This codes for CASSSSSGVDTQYF.

About this clone itself: The sample holds other DNA sequences that translate to the same CDR3. The rearrangement joins TRBV18 to TRBJ1-1, with 8 bases matching TRBD1. CDR3 length: 13 residues. J lost 4 bases, V lost 6 bases, and 4 bases had no gene match. Germline V lookup: CDR1 KGHSH, CDR2 LQKENI. This chain's CDR3 is CASSQTGGTEAFF. In DNA, the CDR3 is TGTGCCAGCTCGCAAACAGGGGGCACTGAAGCTTTCTTT. The complete variable domain, with remaining parts taken from reference TRBV18 and TRBJ1-1, reads NAGVMQNPRHLVRRRGQEARLRCSPMKGHSHVYWYRQLPEEGLKFMVYLQKENIIDESGMPKERFSAEFPKEGPSILRIQQVVRGDSAAYFCASSQTGGTEAFFGQGTRLTVV.